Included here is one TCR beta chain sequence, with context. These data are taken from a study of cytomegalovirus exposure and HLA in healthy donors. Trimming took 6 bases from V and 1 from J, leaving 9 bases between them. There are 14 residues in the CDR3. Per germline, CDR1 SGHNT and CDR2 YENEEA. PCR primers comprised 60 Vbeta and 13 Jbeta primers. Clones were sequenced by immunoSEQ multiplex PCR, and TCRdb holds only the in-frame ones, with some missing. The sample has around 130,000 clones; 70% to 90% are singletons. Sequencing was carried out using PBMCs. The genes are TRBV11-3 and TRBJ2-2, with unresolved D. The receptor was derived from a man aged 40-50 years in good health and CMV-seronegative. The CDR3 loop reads CASRSQENTGELFF. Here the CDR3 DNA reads TGTGCCAGCAGGTCTCAGGAGAACACCGGGGAGCTGTTTTTT.